This note documents a single T cell receptor beta chain sequence. Its recognized antigen is unknown. No base qualities exist here, and no much larger clone lies one base off it. The entry originates in a study of blood T cell repertoires in COVID-19 (dated by TCRdb to about 2020). Background for the entire study: Samples covering the acute and convalescent phases of COVID-19 were provided by collaborators in the United States, Italy and Spain. The prospective study material was composed of cDNA or gDNA derived from T cells, B-cell-depleted T cells, or PBMCs. Deeply sampled blood TCRbeta repertoires from subjects exposed to, actively infected with, or recovered from COVID-19 were included in the dataset. The repertoires were released in a freely available public database meant as a resource for research on the immune response to SARS-CoV-2. The samples were drawn from two sources: the first 160 participants of the ongoing ImmuneRACE study, and fewer than 1,500 subjects contributed by 6 global collaborators. Sample metadata almost always included a de-identified subject ID, COVID-19 status, age in years and sex. Where available, HLA class I and class II types were taken from metadata supplied by the sample provider and were not determined by assay-based typing.

Study-wide findings and limitations: Clinical and demographic metadata were provided uncurated, with the amount varying by source and participant.

Each collaborating institution followed its own protocols to collect whole blood in K2EDTA tubes. For TCRbeta analysis, collaborators shipped samples in one of three forms: frozen whole blood, isolated PBMCs, or DNA extracted from either of those sample types. The germline V gene gives CDR1 as SGHRS and CDR2 as YFSETQ. Cut back by 5 bases and 5 bases, the V and J ends lie 10 bases apart. The CDR3, cysteine through phenylalanine, is 12 amino acids long. The entry retains the CDR3 DNA only, 36 bases that are in frame from base 1. TCRbeta CDR3 regions were amplified from genomic DNA using the immunoSEQ Assay, a bias-controlled multiplex PCR. Processing in the source paper ran as follows. Nucleated cell counts per sample were estimated from amplification of reference gene primers within the assay. To quantify the absolute abundance of each unique TCRbeta CDR3 rearrangement, sequence reads were collapsed and filtered. For each sample, productive Simpson clonality was calculated as the square root of Simpson's diversity index over productive rearrangements. In its TCRdb copy, this immuneACCESS table keeps in-frame sequences only and misses some clones. Where compared with another copy, unresolved V genes explain less than half of these, and the others have no known cause. V and J calls and clone size are those listed in that table; D and trimming were worked out from the DNA. The sample table records over 150,000 clones; 80% to 85% of these occur just once. The ten biggest clones cover less than 3.5% of the sample.

Sequencing input: peripheral blood. The sequence was obtained from a woman aged 55-69 years with acute or convalescent COVID-19. The sequence joins TRBV5-1 to TRBJ1-1; TRBD1 is a possible D gene, resting on 5 matching bases. The bases are TGCGCCAGCAGACCCGGGGGGACTGAAGCTTTCTTT. This is translated as CASRPGGTEAFF. With the rest looked up from the reference TRBV5-1 and TRBJ1-1 genes rather than sequenced, the full variable domain is KAGVTQTPRYLIKTRGQQVTLSCSPISGHRSVSWYQQTPGQGLQFLFEYFSETQRNKGNFPGRFSGRQFSNSRSEMNVSTLELGDSALYLCASRPGGTEAFFGQGTRLTVV.